The 17 T cell receptor beta chains presented below share a single source sample, sequenced in a study of CD8+CD57+ T cells in acquired aplastic anemia. The sequenced patients had an expansion of CD8+CD57+ cells seen by flow cytometry. Genomic DNA provided the template from which TCR beta VDJ and CDR3 profiles were obtained. MiXCR, run by TCRdb on the reads, gives a single entry per CDR3 protein. The profile shows more than 45,000 distinct CDR3 sequences, approximately 50% of them singletons. Sequenced sample: sorted CD4+, CD8+, or CD8+CD57+ T cells (not recorded which) from PBMCs. Receptor source: a human donor with aplastic anemia.

This clonotype is judged medium-sized. This sequence joins TRBV10-3 and TRBJ1-1; D unclear. CDR1 and CDR2 (germline): ENHRY, SYGVKD. The CDR3 covers 12 residues. The germline V and J ends were trimmed by 6 bases and 4 bases, with 9 bases remaining between them. CDR3 protein: CAIRAEGTEAFF. CDR3 in DNA: TGTGCCATCAGGGCGGAGGGCACTGAAGCTTTCTTT.

This clonotype has a single count. The rearrangement uses TRBV2 and TRBJ1-2; maybe TRBD1 (6 bases). The length of the CDR3 is 14 residues. CDR1 and CDR2 (germline): SNHLY, FYNNEI. Trimming pared 2 bases from V and 6 bases from J, leaving 13 bases between. CDR3 protein: CASSESGQLDGYTF. In DNA form, the CDR3 reads TGTGCCAGCAGTGAATCCGGACAGTTGGATGGCTACACCTTC.

This clonotype was observed a single time. Because the CDR3 is missing its conserved closing phenylalanine or tryptophan, this is likely a read error. The J gene is TRBJ1-2, the V gene TRBV19; D might be TRBD1 (5 bases). The CDR3 consists of 13 residues. Trimming pared 11 bases from V and 4 bases from J, leaving 17 bases between. Germline V gene sequence: CDR1 LNHDA, CDR2 SQIVND (reference sequence). CDR3 sequence reads: CAVTLGTAYGYTL. CDR3 nucleotide sequence: TGTGCCGTGACCCTCGGGACGGCCTATGGCTACACCCTC.

Here the CDR3 DNA reads TGTGCCATCACTCCGACAGGGAACACTGAAGCTTTCTTT. It specifies CAITPTGNTEAFF. This chain connects TRBV10-3 to TRBJ1-1; D is perhaps TRBD1 (6 bases). The germline V and J ends were trimmed by 7 bases and 1 base, with 10 bases remaining between them. Germline values: CDR1 ENHRY, CDR2 SYGVKD. CDR3 length: 13 residues.

With regard to this clonotype: This CDR3 is missing its conserved last phenylalanine or tryptophan, likely due to a read error. The chain carries TRBV20-1 and TRBJ1-6, with TRBD1 matching 9 bases. This CDR3 contains 13 residues. J gave up 13 bases and V 5 bases, and 9 bases lay outside the gene matches. Germline assignment: CDR1 DFQATT and CDR2 SNEGSKA (reference sequence). CDR3: CSAWDRDTSPLHL. The CDR3 DNA sequence: TGCAGTGCTTGGGACAGGGATACTTCCCCCCTCCACCTT.

The genes are TRBV20-1 and TRBJ2-7; D possibly corresponds to TRBD1 (6 bases). The CDR3 runs to 12 residues. The germline gives CDR1 DFQATT, CDR2 SNEGSKA (reference sequence). Between the trimmed V and J ends, which lost 6 bases and 6 bases, there was a span of 15 bases. The chain's CDR3 is CSARGPVGEQYV. Here the CDR3 DNA reads TGCAGTGCCAGGGGACCGGTCGGCGAGCAGTACGTC.

This clonotype appeared a few times. An end of the junction differs from the germline gene, which may be a read error. The J gene is TRBJ2-2, the V gene TRBV10-3; perhaps D is TRBD1 or TRBD2 (5 bases each). Per the germline V gene, CDR1 is ENHRY and CDR2 is SYGVKD. The CDR3 extends over 17 amino acids. The CDR3 region has the DNA TGTGTCATCAGTGACCCTGGCCGGGGCAGTCGGACCGGGGAGCTGTTTTTT. Translated: CVISDPGRGSRTGELFF.

The rearrangement joins TRBV7-2 to TRBJ2-7; D is uncertain. The CDR3 extends over 11 amino acids. Per germline, CDR1 SGHTA and CDR2 FQGNSA. With 5 bases removed from V and 4 bases from J, the gap between germline ends came to 6 bases. CDR3 DNA: TGTGCCAGCAGCGTGTTTTACGAGCAGTACTTC. Residues: CASSVFYEQYF.

The sample holds many counts of this clonotype. The chain combines TRBV9 with TRBJ1-5; D is uncertain. Germline CDR1 is SGDLS and CDR2 is YYNGEE. Trimming pared 1 base from V and 0 bases from J, leaving 2 bases between. The CDR3 extends over 13 amino acids. CDR3 amino acids: CASSVNSNQPQHF. In nucleotides, the CDR3 is TGTGCCAGCAGCGTAAATAGCAATCAGCCCCAGCATTTT.

This chain uses TRBV15 with TRBJ1-6, with D hard to call. This CDR3 is 14 amino acids long. In germline, CDR1 is LNHNV, CDR2 YYDKDF (reference sequence). V was clipped by 4 bases and J by 8 bases, with 12 bases between them. The CDR3 spells CATSNGKTYSPLHF. CDR3 coding DNA: TGTGCCACCAGCAACGGGAAGACGTATTCACCCCTCCACTTT.

This clonotype was seen a single time. The junction departs from germline at one end; a sequencing error may be responsible. The rearrangement links TRBV7-8 to TRBJ1-1, with D unresolved. Germline V gene lookup returns CDR1 SGHVS and CDR2 FQNEAQ. CDR3 length: 8 residues. The CDR3 DNA reads TGTGCCAGCAGCCTGCCGATCTGG. This codes for CASSLPIW. The full variable domain, rest sourced from reference TRBV7-8 and TRBJ1-1, is GAGVSQSPRYKVAKRGQDVALRCDPISGHVSLFWYQQALGQGPEFLTYFQNEAQLDKSGLPSDRFFAERPEGSVSTLKIQRTQQEDSAVYLCASSLPIWGQGTRLTVV.

The rearrangement links TRBV24-1 to TRBJ2-7, with 7 bases that match TRBD1. Germline V gene data show CDR1 as KGHDR and CDR2 as SFDVKD. The junction had 6 bases not matched to a gene; V was cut back by 6 bases and J by 2 bases. CDR3 length: 14 residues. The CDR3 coding sequence is TGTGCCACCAGTCAACAGGGGTCAACCTACGAGCAGTACGTC. This encodes CATSQQGSTYEQYV.

This clonotype was observed a few times. This chain connects TRBV19 to TRBJ1-6; no firm D call. The germline V and J ends were trimmed by 2 bases and 5 bases, with 4 bases remaining between them. The CDR3 runs to 13 residues. The germline V gene encodes CDR1 LNHDA and CDR2 SQIVND (reference sequence). CDR3 amino acids: CASSISNNSPLHF. The CDR3 nucleotides are TGTGCCAGTAGTATAAGCAATAATTCACCCCTCCACTTT.

The chain has TRBV29-1 and TRBJ1-1; D is undetermined. Germline CDR1 reads SQVTM; CDR2 reads ANQGSEA. This CDR3 has 11 amino acids. The ends were cut back, 4 bases at V and 10 bases at J, with 13 bases in the middle. CDR3 region: CSVGSGDVAFF. CDR3 in DNA: TGCAGCGTTGGGAGCGGTGATGTAGCTTTCTTT.

The genes are TRBV10-3 and TRBJ2-1; 10 bases fit TRBD2. J gave up 6 bases and V 2 bases, and 13 bases lay outside the gene matches. CDR1 and CDR2 (germline): ENHRY, SYGVKD. The CDR3 is made up of 18 amino acids. The CDR3 DNA is TGTGCCATCAGTGAGACTACCTTAGCGGGGGGCCGCCTCAATGAGCAGTTCTTC. Translated, it gives CAISETTLAGGRLNEQFF.

A note on this clonotype: Compared with germline, one end of the junction differs, possibly owing to a read error. V gene TRBV5-5 combines with J gene TRBJ1-6; tentative D call: TRBD1 (6 bases). The length of the CDR3 is 14 residues. CDR1 and CDR2 (germline): SGHKS, YYEKEE (reference sequence). The CDR3 region is CAGSLDGGRSPLHF. CDR3 sequence (DNA): TGTGCCGGCAGCTTGGACGGGGGGCGATCACCCCTCCACTTT.

In this sample, this clonotype turned up many times. The chain uses TRBV4-1 and TRBJ1-4; D gene unclear. Per the germline V gene, CDR1 is MGHRA and CDR2 is YSYEKL. V was shortened by 5 bases and J by 8 bases, with 12 bases between the two germline ends. CDR3 length: 13 residues. The CDR3: CASSLAPQEKLFF. Written as DNA, the CDR3 is TGCGCCAGCAGCTTGGCACCACAGGAAAAACTGTTTTTT.